This T cell receptor (beta chain) was found in a study of cytomegalovirus exposure and HLA in healthy donors. Study at large: A later analysis reported the 90 to 150 validation repertoires used the same platform as the approximately 650 first-cohort repertoires.

Study-wide results and caveats: Cytomegalovirus status was reportedly diagnosed by the classifier with high specificity and sensitivity. Despite most TCR sequences being rare, some public TCRs occurred in many donors. The study put 150 to 200 TCR beta chains on its list as cytomegalovirus-associated.

As concerns this clone: Its antigen is unidentified.

CDR3 length: 13 residues. Germline assignment: CDR1 MNHEY and CDR2 SMNVEV (reference sequence). V was trimmed by 4 bases and J by 3 bases, leaving 10 bases between them. Profiled with immunoSEQ multiplex PCR; TCRdb holds only in-frame clones, not every one. The sample lists fewer than 200,000 clones, around 85% occurring once. Sequencing input: PBMCs. V usage is TRBV27 and J usage is TRBJ2-7; perhaps TRBD2 as D (6 bases). The sequence came from a man between 18 and 35 years old in good health and CMV-seropositive. The CDR3 is CASSSGLGYEQYF. The CDR3 bases are TGTGCCAGCAGTTCGGGACTGGGCTACGAGCAGTACTTC.